The 17 T cell receptor beta chains presented below share a single source sample, sequenced in a study of blood T cell repertoires in COVID-19. Some clones are missing from TCRdb's copy, which holds only in-frame ones; the method was immunoSEQ multiplex PCR. The repertoire holds 250,000 to 300,000 clones, with approximately 90% as singletons. Source material: PBMCs or T cells enriched from blood (not recorded which). Source of these receptors: a human donor in a cohort exposed to, infected with or recovered from COVID-19 (not recorded which). The donor label of this sample is uncertain.

The rearrangement joins TRBV10-3 to TRBJ1-5; 7 nucleotides agree with TRBD1. The V segment lost 8 bases and the J segment 3 bases; nucleotides outside the gene matches: 4. The germline V gene has CDR1 ENHRY and CDR2 SYGVKD. The CDR3 consists of 13 residues. Written as DNA, the CDR3 is TGTGCCATCCAGGGGGACCTCAATCAGCCCCAGCATTTT. The encoded protein is CAIQGDLNQPQHF.

The chain links TRBV6-6 to TRBJ2-3, with 7 bases matching TRBD2. With V trimmed by 6 bases and J by 0 bases, 6 bases remained unmatched. In germline, CDR1 is MNHNY, CDR2 SVGAGI (reference sequence). The CDR3 has 15 residues. The CDR3 coding sequence is TGTGCCAGCAGGCCGGGACTACGAAGCACAGATACGCAGTATTTT. Amino acids: CASRPGLRSTDTQYF.

The V gene is TRBV11-3, the J gene TRBJ2-5; D gene unclear. V dropped 3 bases and J dropped 4 bases, with 15 bases sitting between them. This CDR3 comprises 15 residues. Per the germline V gene, CDR1 is SGHNT and CDR2 is YENEEA. The CDR3, as DNA: TGTGCCAGCAGCTTCGGCCCCCACGGGTCAGAGACCCAGTACTTC. Translated, it gives CASSFGPHGSETQYF.

The chain couples TRBV30 to TRBJ2-5, with a tentative D call TRBD1 (7 bases). The germline V and J ends were trimmed by 3 bases and 5 bases, with 13 bases remaining between them. This CDR3 has 13 residues. CDR1 is GTSNPN, CDR2 SVGIG, per germline (reference sequence). The CDR3 bases are TGTGCCTGGAGCAGGGGGGTAGGGGAGACCCAGTACTTC. It is translated as CAWSRGVGETQYF.

Here the CDR3 DNA reads TGTGCCAGTAGCGCCGGACAGGGGAGTCAGCCCCAGCATTTT. Its translation: CASSAGQGSQPQHF. This sequence joins TRBV19 and TRBJ1-5; TRBD1 agrees at 9 bases. Germline CDR1 reads LNHDA; CDR2 reads SQIVND (reference sequence). The CDR3 contains 14 residues. The junction had 6 bases not matched to a gene; V was cut back by 6 bases and J by 6 bases.

V and J are TRBV12-3 or TRBV12-4 and TRBJ1-2; D gene ambiguous. This CDR3 has 13 residues. V was pared by 0 bases and J by 8 bases, with 10 bases between. CDR3 loop: CASSLARVRGYTF. The DNA for the CDR3 is TGTGCCAGCAGTTTAGCGAGGGTTAGGGGCTACACCTTC.

This chain links TRBV7-8 with TRBJ2-5; D gene unclear. V lost 5 bases and J lost 5, with 12 bases in between. Germline V gene sequence: CDR1 SGHVS, CDR2 FQNEAQ. The CDR3 extends over 13 amino acids. The chain's CDR3 is CASSLFMQETQYF. CDR3 DNA: TGTGCCAGCAGCCTCTTCATGCAGGAGACCCAGTACTTC.

This CDR3 reads CASSLVGGETQYF. The CDR3 DNA reads TGTGCCAGCAGTTTGGTGGGGGGAGAGACCCAGTACTTC. The chain combines TRBV12-3 or TRBV12-4 with TRBJ2-5, with TRBD2 as a possible D gene (6 bases). The CDR3 sequence is 13 residues long. Trimming pared 3 bases from V and 4 bases from J, leaving 9 bases between.

The chain is built from TRBV19 and TRBJ1-5, with 9 bases fitting TRBD1. Germline trimming cut 3 bases from V and 5 bases from J; bases unmatched to any gene: 5. The CDR3 has 15 amino acids. Germline-derived CDR1 and CDR2 are LNHDA and SQIVND (reference sequence). CDR3 bases: TGTGCCAGTAGTATTACAGGGGGCGCAGATCAGCCCCAGCATTTT. Protein: CASSITGGADQPQHF.

The V and J genes are TRBV6-5 and TRBJ1-2; D is ambiguous. V dropped 2 bases and J dropped 7 bases, with 17 bases sitting between them. This CDR3 region has 15 residues. Germline CDR1 and CDR2: MNHEY and SVGAGI. The CDR3 sequence is CASSYGLREKGGYTF. DNA of the CDR3: TGTGCCAGCAGTTACGGCCTCCGGGAGAAAGGTGGCTACACCTTC.

The count of this clone is one. The genes are TRBV6-6 and TRBJ1-1; weak D call: TRBD1 (6 bases). This CDR3 spans 12 amino acids. Germline V gene sequence: CDR1 MNHNY, CDR2 SVGAGI (reference sequence). With 6 bases removed from V and 3 bases from J, the gap between germline ends came to 8 bases. The DNA for the CDR3 is TGTGCCAGCAGGGGGGCAGACACTGAAGCTTTCTTT. The encoded protein is CASRGADTEAFF.

The rearrangement joins TRBV2 to TRBJ2-3, with D tentatively TRBD1 (5 bases). CDR3 length: 18 amino acids. V was cut by 0 bases and J by 6 bases, with 22 bases left in between. Germline CDR1 and CDR2: SNHLY and FYNNEI. The CDR3 loop is CASSEALFRQPLGDTQYF. CDR3 sequence (DNA): TGTGCCAGCAGTGAAGCGCTCTTCAGACAGCCGCTCGGGGATACGCAGTATTTT.

The rearrangement links TRBV5-1 to TRBJ2-3; 8 positions agree with TRBD1. The CDR3 consists of 14 residues. Trimming cost V 6 bases and J 2 bases; bases outside gene matches: 5. From germline, CDR1 is SGHRS and CDR2 YFSETQ. The CDR3 region is CASMTGDSTDTQYF. The CDR3 bases are TGCGCCAGCATGACAGGGGACTCCACAGATACGCAGTATTTT.

The chain couples TRBV19 to TRBJ1-3; 7 bases are shared with TRBD1. Germline assignment: CDR1 LNHDA and CDR2 SQIVND (reference sequence). CDR3 length: 15 amino acids. V gave up 6 bases and J gave up 7 bases; unmatched junction bases: 12. DNA for the CDR3: TGTGCCAGTAGACAACCGGGACAGAGCAGCAACACCATATATTTT. Amino acids: CASRQPGQSSNTIYF.

This chain connects TRBV19 to TRBJ1-1, with 7 bases fitting TRBD1. The germline V gene has CDR1 LNHDA and CDR2 SQIVND (reference sequence). The junction had 16 bases not matched to a gene; V was cut back by 6 bases and J by 3 bases. The CDR3 runs to 17 residues. The CDR3 DNA is TGTGCCAGTAGATTTGGCCTTTACAGGGGACGGGACACTGAAGCTTTCTTT. This sequence encodes CASRFGLYRGRDTEAFF.

The chain carries TRBV18 and TRBJ1-1, with D unclear. V gave up 3 bases and J gave up 5 bases, with 19 bases separating them. The CDR3 contains 16 residues. Germline V gene sequence: CDR1 KGHSH, CDR2 LQKENI. This CDR3 reads CASSPSGGGVRTEAFF. The CDR3 DNA is TGTGCCAGCTCACCCAGCGGTGGCGGGGTCAGGACTGAAGCTTTCTTT. Filled out from reference TRBV18 and TRBJ1-1, the complete variable domain reads NAGVMQNPRHLVRRRGQEARLRCSPMKGHSHVYWYRQLPEEGLKFMVYLQKENIIDESGMPKERFSAEFPKEGPSILRIQQVVRGDSAAYFCASSPSGGGVRTEAFFGQGTRLTVV.

The V call is TRBV9, the J call TRBJ2-2; 8 nucleotides agree with TRBD1. Per the germline V gene, CDR1 is SGDLS and CDR2 is YYNGEE. This CDR3 has 16 residues. The junction had 9 bases not matched to a gene; V was cut back by 4 bases and J by 4 bases. In DNA form, the CDR3 reads TGTGCCAGCAGCCCCCTCGGACAGGGTAGCACCGGGGAGCTGTTTTTT. The encoded protein is CASSPLGQGSTGELFF.